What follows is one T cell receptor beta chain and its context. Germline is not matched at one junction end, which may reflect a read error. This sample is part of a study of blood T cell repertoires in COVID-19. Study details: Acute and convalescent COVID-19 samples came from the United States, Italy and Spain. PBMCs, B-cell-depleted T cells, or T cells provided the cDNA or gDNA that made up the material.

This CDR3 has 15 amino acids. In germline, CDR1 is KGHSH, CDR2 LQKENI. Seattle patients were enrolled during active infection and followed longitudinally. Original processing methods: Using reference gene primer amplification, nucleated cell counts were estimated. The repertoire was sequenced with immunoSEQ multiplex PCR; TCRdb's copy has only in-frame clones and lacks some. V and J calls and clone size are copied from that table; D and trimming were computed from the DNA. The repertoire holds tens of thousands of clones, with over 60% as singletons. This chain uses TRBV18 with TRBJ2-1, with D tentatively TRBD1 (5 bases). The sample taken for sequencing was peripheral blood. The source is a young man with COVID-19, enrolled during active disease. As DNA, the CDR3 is TGTGCCAGCGCACCGGTGCAGGGATATGGCAATGAGCAGTTCTTC. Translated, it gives CASAPVQGYGNEQFF. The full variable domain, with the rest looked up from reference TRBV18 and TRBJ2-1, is NAGVMQNPRHLVRRRGQEARLRCSPMKGHSHVYWYRQLPEEGLKFMVYLQKENIIDESGMPKERFSAEFPKEGPSILRIQQVVRGDSAAYFCASAPVQGYGNEQFFGPGTRLTVL.